A selection of T cell receptor beta chains follows, all from one sample in a study of cytotoxic CD8 clonotypes in ibrutinib-treated CLL. TCRdb's table, derived via immunoSEQ multiplex PCR, lists solely in-frame clones and lacks some. Counted here are 52,000 or so clones, 50% to 65% occurring once; the ten biggest clones make up roughly a quarter. Source: PBMCs, taken at disease progression, from a patient treated with ibrutinib. All receptors derive from a human donor with chronic lymphocytic leukemia. Each CDR3 is given with its conserved first and last residue. The order of the fields is J gene, clone size, V gene, D gene, CDR3 protein, CDR3 DNA. D genes are given only for firm matches. Where a row states a size, it is once, few, many or the class of an expanded clone; other rows omit it.

TRBJ1-5,-,TRBV30,TRBD1,CAWSVAGQGSQPQHF,TGTGCCTGGAGTGTCGCGGGACAGGGGTCTCAGCCCCAGCATTTT
TRBJ2-3,-,TRBV29-1,-,CSVEEGQYF,TGCAGCGTTGAAGAAGGGCAGTATTTT
TRBJ1-1,many,TRBV10-3,-,CAISRGGVNTEAFF,TGTGCCATCTCCCGGGGAGGGGTGAACACTGAAGCTTTCTTT
TRBJ1-5,-,TRBV7-2,TRBD1,CASSSRGDQPQHF,TGTGCCAGCAGCTCCAGGGGGGATCAGCCCCAGCATTTT
TRBJ1-5,-,TRBV9,-,CASSAAGYNQPQHF,TGTGCCAGCAGCGCAGCAGGGTACAATCAGCCCCAGCATTTT
TRBJ2-3,-,TRBV13,-,CASSLPGVSGDTQYF,TGTGCCAGCAGCTTACCGGGGGTTTCGGGAGATACGCAGTATTTT
TRBJ2-2,few,TRBV7-9,TRBD1,CASSSGGRYTGELFF,TGTGCCAGCAGCTCAGGGGGCAGGTACACCGGGGAGCTGTTTTTT
TRBJ2-5,once,TRBV7-3,-,CASSLGQLVGETQYF,TGTGCCAGCAGCTTGGGACAATTAGTAGGAGAGACCCAGTACTTC
TRBJ2-7,-,TRBV11-2,-,CASSLDVEQYF,TGTGCCAGCAGCTTAGATGTCGAGCAGTACTTC
TRBJ1-1,-,TRBV10-2,-,CASSESVWNTEAFF,TGCGCCAGCAGTGAGTCGGTGTGGAACACTGAAGCTTTCTTT
TRBJ1-6,few,TRBV30,TRBD1,CAWSTGGASLHF,TGTGCCTGGAGTACAGGGGGCGCGTCCCTCCACTTT
TRBJ2-2,-,TRBV19,-,CASSAKAGELFF,TGTGCCAGTAGTGCGAAGGCCGGGGAGCTGTTTTTT
TRBJ1-5,-,TRBV4-3,-,CASSQGQGQPQHF,TGCGCCAGCAGCCAAGGGCAAGGCCAGCCCCAGCATTTT
TRBJ2-7,-,TRBV28,TRBD2,CASSPRTSGSYGEQYF,TGTGCCAGCAGTCCCCGGACTAGCGGGAGTTATGGGGAGCAGTACTTC
TRBJ1-2,-,TRBV6-5,-,CASRQNYGYTF,TGTGCCAGCAGGCAAAATTATGGCTACACCTTC
TRBJ2-7,few,TRBV30,-,CAWSGRDHEQYF,TGTGCCTGGAGCGGCAGGGATCACGAGCAGTACTTC
TRBJ1-1,-,TRBV23-1,TRBD1,CASSQGQGMNTEAFF,TGCGCCAGCAGTCAAGGACAGGGCATGAACACTGAAGCTTTCTTT
TRBJ2-7,-,TRBV7-2,-,CASSLDEASYEQYF,TGTGCCAGCAGCTTAGATGAGGCAAGCTACGAGCAGTACTTC
TRBJ1-5,many,TRBV21-1,-,CASSNHRPYQPQHF,TGTGCCAGCAGCAACCATCGACCGTATCAGCCCCAGCATTTT
TRBJ1-1,-,TRBV7-2,TRBD1,CASSARTGDRAFF,TGTGCCAGCAGCGCACGGACAGGGGACAGGGCTTTCTTT
TRBJ2-2,-,TRBV7-9,-,CASSLEGAPGELFF,TGTGCCAGCAGCTTAGAAGGGGCTCCCGGGGAGCTGTTTTTT
TRBJ1-1,few,TRBV27,TRBD1,CASSILGTANTEAFF,TGTGCCAGCAGTATCCTCGGGACAGCGAACACTGAAGCTTTCTTT
TRBJ2-1,-,TRBV7-2,TRBD2,CASSSGGAAYEQFF,TGTGCCAGCAGTAGCGGGGGGGCCGCGTATGAGCAGTTCTTC
TRBJ1-1,-,TRBV6-6,-,CASTAHMNTEAFF,TGTGCCAGCACGGCACATATGAACACTGAAGCTTTCTTT
TRBJ2-1,few,TRBV6-4,TRBD2,CASSDGPSGSYNEQFF,TGTGCCAGCAGTGACGGGCCTAGCGGGAGCTACAATGAGCAGTTCTTC
TRBJ1-1,-,TRBV4-1,-,CASSQVQGAEAFF,TGCGCCAGCAGCCAAGTACAGGGTGCTGAAGCTTTCTTT
TRBJ1-3,few,TRBV19,TRBD1,CASSTGTASGNTIYF,TGTGCCAGTAGTACCGGGACAGCTTCTGGAAACACCATATATTTT
TRBJ2-7,-,TRBV25-1,-,CASSEELASREQYF,TGTGCCAGCAGTGAAGAACTGGCGTCGAGAGAGCAGTACTTC
TRBJ2-7,few,TRBV28,-,CASSLHAPYEQYF,TGTGCCAGCAGTTTGCACGCTCCCTACGAGCAGTACTTC
TRBJ1-6,-,TRBV7-2,-,CASSPERSPLHF,TGTGCCAGCAGCCCTGAACGGTCACCCCTCCACTTT
TRBJ2-3,-,TRBV19,-,CASSIGTPSTDTQYF,TGTGCCAGTAGTATTGGGACCCCCAGCACAGATACGCAGTATTTT
TRBJ1-5,once,TRBV9,-,CASSEGQGLNQPQHF,TGTGCCAGCAGCGAGGGGCAGGGGTTAAATCAGCCCCAGCATTTT
TRBJ1-1,few,TRBV5-1,-,CASSLGGLEAFF,TGCGCCAGCAGCTTGGGCGGGCTTGAAGCTTTCTTT
TRBJ1-5,-,TRBV30,TRBD1,CASGGQGAVGEPQHF,TGTGCCTCCGGGGGACAGGGGGCCGTTGGGGAGCCCCAGCATTTT
TRBJ2-1,-,TRBV7-6,TRBD2,CASSLAGTSGGNEQFF,TGTGCCAGCAGCTTAGCTGGGACTAGCGGGGGGAATGAGCAGTTCTTC
TRBJ2-7,-,TRBV7-2,-,CASSSYYEQYF,TGTGCCAGCAGCTCCTACTACGAGCAGTACTTC
TRBJ2-2,-,TRBV6-5,TRBD1,CASRPTGSNTGELFF,TGTGCCAGCAGACCGACAGGGTCCAACACCGGGGAGCTGTTTTTT
TRBJ2-7,-,TRBV4-1,-,CASSPLGSPYEQYF,TGCGCCAGCAGCCCCCTGGGCAGCCCCTACGAGCAGTACTTC
TRBJ2-2,-,TRBV6-5,TRBD2,CASSSGLAGGVGELFF,TGTGCCAGCAGTTCTGGACTAGCGGGAGGGGTCGGGGAGCTGTTTTTT
TRBJ2-6,-,TRBV30,-,CAWRQRDRIFSGANVLTF,TGTGCCTGGAGACAGCGGGACAGGATTTTCTCTGGGGCCAACGTCCTGACTTTC
TRBJ1-1,-,TRBV27,-,CASSLRGAEAFF,TGTGCCAGCAGTTTACGGGGCGCTGAAGCTTTCTTT
TRBJ2-7,-,TRBV9,-,CASSVEGYEQYF,TGTGCCAGCAGCGTAGAAGGCTACGAGCAGTACTTC
TRBJ2-7,-,TRBV5-1,-,CASSLAEGSRAYEQYF,TGCGCCAGCAGCTTGGCCGAAGGCTCTCGCGCCTACGAGCAGTACTTC
TRBJ2-7,-,TRBV28,-,CASSTIGGGRYEQYF,TGTGCCAGCAGTACGATAGGCGGGGGCCGCTACGAGCAGTACTTC
TRBJ2-5,-,TRBV7-2,TRBD2,CASRQTTSGSAETQYF,TGTGCCAGCAGACAGACCACTAGCGGGAGTGCAGAGACCCAGTACTTC
TRBJ1-2,few,TRBV28,-,CASTLGTLYGYTF,TGTGCCAGCACCCTGGGGACACTCTATGGCTACACCTTC
TRBJ1-2,-,TRBV6-5,-,CASRKREREGYTF,TGTGCCAGCAGGAAACGTGAAAGGGAGGGCTACACCTTC
TRBJ1-6,-,TRBV29-1,-,CSVGPRDPKNHSPLHF,TGCAGCGTTGGACCCCGGGACCCAAAGAACCATTCACCCCTCCACTTT
TRBJ2-7,-,TRBV6-5,TRBD1,CASSGQSYEQYF,TGTGCCAGCTCGGGACAGAGCTACGAGCAGTACTTC
TRBJ2-1,few,TRBV7-3,-,CASSPTSSAYNEQFF,TGTGCCAGCAGCCCAACTAGCTCGGCCTACAATGAGCAGTTCTTC
TRBJ1-5,few,TRBV19,-,CASSMGPPGARVQPQHF,TGTGCCAGTAGTATGGGTCCACCCGGGGCGAGGGTTCAGCCCCAGCATTTT
TRBJ1-5,-,TRBV7-2,-,CASSLGGIGQPQHF,TGTGCCAGCAGCTTAGGGGGGATTGGACAGCCCCAGCATTTT
TRBJ1-2,-,TRBV5-1,-,CASSLGGNYGYTF,TGCGCCAGCAGCTTGGGGGGGAACTATGGCTACACCTTC